Described below is a single TCR beta chain sequence and its context. The antigen is not known. This entry belongs to a study of long-term antiretroviral therapy in people with HIV. About the research overall: The earliest samples came about a decade before the 2015 immediate-ART recommendation. Whole-study results and caveats: HIV repertoires spanned tighter CDR3 length ranges than controls did. Absence of data on ART adherence, viral resistance or therapy changes was noted.

Samples were assayed with immunoSEQ v3.0 at survey level. Sequencing was performed with immunoSEQ multiplex PCR; in TCRdb, only in-frame clones are kept and a portion is missing. The sample has 6,500 to 8,000 clones, 70% to 90% seen once; the top ten hold about 3%. Germline-derived CDR1 and CDR2 are GTSNPN and SVGIG (reference sequence). The CDR3 runs to 12 residues. The V end lost 2 bases, the J end lost 9 bases, and 11 bases lay between the germline ends. This TCR derives from a woman in her forties or fifties with HIV. This sequence joins TRBV30 and TRBJ1-3, with TRBD1 as a possible D gene (5 bases). The sample here was unsorted PBMCs, taken 3.7 years after starting antiretroviral therapy. The DNA of the CDR3 is TGTGCCTGGAGTTTGAATACAGGCACCATATATTTT. Translation: CAWSLNTGTIYF.